The clone carrying this TCR beta chain came up once. Antigen specificity is unknown. This specimen comes from a study of PD-L1 blockade in urothelial cancer. Study-wide context: Prior chemotherapy regimens per patient numbered 0 to 3.

Points from the study as a whole: Pretreatment clonality of the blood TCR repertoire below the median was predictive of superior survival.

Sequenced by immunoSEQ multiplex PCR; TCRdb stores in-frame clones only, minus some. This table holds roughly 100,000 clones, less than 85% found once. Time point of the sample: peripheral blood 6 weeks after treatment start. The germline V and J ends were trimmed by 4 bases and 6 bases, with 8 bases remaining between them. The germline V gene has CDR1 SNHLY and CDR2 FYNNEI. This CDR3 contains 12 residues. The V call is TRBV2, the J call TRBJ2-3; D call uncertain. The specimen comprised PBMCs, sampled around atezolizumab (anti-PD-L1) treatment. This TCR was sampled from a man aged 65 to 85 with urothelial cancer. CDR3 coding DNA: TGTGCCAGCAGTGTAAGAGCGGATACGCAGTATTTT. It encodes CASSVRADTQYF.